Sequencing of this TCR beta chain was carried out in a study of CD8 T cells in ankylosing spondylitis. MiXCR, run by TCRdb on the 5' RACE reads, gives a single entry per CDR3 protein. The table shows approximately 550,000 distinct CDR3 sequences, with roughly 13% occurring only once. Of note for this clonotype: The antigen is unknown.

The germline gives CDR1 LGHDT, CDR2 YNNKEL (reference sequence). The V gene lost 1 base and the J gene lost 4 bases, with 16 bases spanning the gap. The CDR3 is 16 amino acids. Study-wide results and limits: Reportedly, matched ankylosing spondylitis synovial fluid was significantly enriched for disease-linked clones. In ankylosing spondylitis blood, a motif of roughly eight highly homologous TCR beta variants appeared characteristic.

This TCR was recovered from a male donor with ankylosing spondylitis. V usage is TRBV3-1 and J usage is TRBJ1-1, with D possibly being TRBD1 (5 bases). Sample: blood, either unsorted or a sorted T cell fraction (not recorded which). CDR3 residues: CASSQVAVRGVTEAFF. The CDR3 region has the DNA TGTGCCAGCAGCCAAGTGGCGGTTCGGGGGGTCACTGAAGCTTTCTTT.